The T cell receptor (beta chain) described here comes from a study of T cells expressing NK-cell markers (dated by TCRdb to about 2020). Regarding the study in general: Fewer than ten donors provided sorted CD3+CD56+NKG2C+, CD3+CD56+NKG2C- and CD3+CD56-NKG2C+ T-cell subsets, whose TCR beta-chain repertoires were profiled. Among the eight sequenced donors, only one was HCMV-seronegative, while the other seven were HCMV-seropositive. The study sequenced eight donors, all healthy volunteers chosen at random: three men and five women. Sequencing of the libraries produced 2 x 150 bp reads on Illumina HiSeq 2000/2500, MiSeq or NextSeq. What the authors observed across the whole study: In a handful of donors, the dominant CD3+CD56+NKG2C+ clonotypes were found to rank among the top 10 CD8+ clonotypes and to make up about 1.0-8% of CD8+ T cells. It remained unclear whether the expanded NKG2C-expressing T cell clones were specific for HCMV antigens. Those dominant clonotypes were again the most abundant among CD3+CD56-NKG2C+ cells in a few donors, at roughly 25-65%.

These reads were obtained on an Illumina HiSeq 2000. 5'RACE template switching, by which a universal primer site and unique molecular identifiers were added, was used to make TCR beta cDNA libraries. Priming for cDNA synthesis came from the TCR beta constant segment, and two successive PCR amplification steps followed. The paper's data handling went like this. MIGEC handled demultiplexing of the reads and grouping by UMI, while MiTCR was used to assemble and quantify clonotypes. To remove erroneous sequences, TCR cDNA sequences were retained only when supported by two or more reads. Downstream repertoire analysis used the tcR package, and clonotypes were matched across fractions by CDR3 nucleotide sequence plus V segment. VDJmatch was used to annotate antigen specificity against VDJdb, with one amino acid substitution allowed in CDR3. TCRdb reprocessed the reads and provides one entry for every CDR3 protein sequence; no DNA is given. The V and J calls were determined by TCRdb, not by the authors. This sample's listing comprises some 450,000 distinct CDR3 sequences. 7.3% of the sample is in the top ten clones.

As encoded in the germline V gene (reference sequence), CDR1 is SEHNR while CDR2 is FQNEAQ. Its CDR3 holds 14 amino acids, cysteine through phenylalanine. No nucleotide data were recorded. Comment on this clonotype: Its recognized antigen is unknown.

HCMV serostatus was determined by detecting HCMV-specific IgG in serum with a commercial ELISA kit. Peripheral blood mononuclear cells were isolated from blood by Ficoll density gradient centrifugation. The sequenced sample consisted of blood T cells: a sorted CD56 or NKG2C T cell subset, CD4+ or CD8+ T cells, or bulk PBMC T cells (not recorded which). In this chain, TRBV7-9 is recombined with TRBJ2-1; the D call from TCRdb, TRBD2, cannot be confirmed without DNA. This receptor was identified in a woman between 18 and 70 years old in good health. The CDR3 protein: CASSFLGSWNEQFF.